Following are 12 T cell receptor beta chains from one sample sequenced in a study of blood T cell repertoires in COVID-19. The data were produced by immunoSEQ multiplex PCR, yet TCRdb's version contains in-frame clones alone and is incomplete. This table has approximately 170,000 clones, approximately 91% appearing once. The sample was peripheral blood. The receptor source for this set is a young man with COVID-19, enrolled during active disease.

J is TRBJ2-1 and V is TRBV19; 8 positions match TRBD1. The J segment lost 9 bases and the V segment lost 1 base, leaving 11 bases of the junction unmatched. The CDR3 is 16 residues long. Per germline, CDR1 LNHDA and CDR2 SQIVND (reference sequence). In nucleotides, the CDR3 is TGTGCCAGTAGTATAGTACAGGGGGAGCTCGGTGGTGAGCAGTTCTTC. Its protein is CASSIVQGELGGEQFF.

The J gene is TRBJ2-7, the V gene TRBV29-1, with 7 bases that match TRBD1. The length of the CDR3 is 12 residues. Looked up from germline, CDR1 is SQVTM and CDR2 is ANQGSEA. Unmatched junction bases numbered 4, after V lost 6 bases and J lost 2 bases. CDR3 region: CSVRDRPYEQYF. The CDR3, as DNA: TGCAGCGTCCGGGACAGACCCTACGAGCAGTACTTC.

The V and J genes are TRBV27 and TRBJ1-2, with D possibly matching TRBD1 (5 bases). The V gene's germline CDR1 is MNHEY and CDR2 SMNVEV (reference sequence). V lost 6 bases, J lost 0 bases, and 11 bases lay in between. This CDR3 contains 14 residues. The DNA of the CDR3 is TGTGCCAGCAGCCCAGGGCGACCTAACTATGGCTACACCTTC. Translated: CASSPGRPNYGYTF.

The chain couples TRBV28 to TRBJ2-1; 8 positions match TRBD1. The CDR3 length is 14 residues. The V segment lost 7 bases and the J segment 8 bases; nucleotides outside the gene matches: 10. Germline CDR1 is MDHEN and CDR2 is SYDVKM. The CDR3 reads CASNSPLQGDEQFF. Written as DNA, the CDR3 is TGTGCCAGCAACTCCCCTTTACAGGGGGATGAGCAGTTCTTC.

The chain combines TRBV6-4 with TRBJ2-2; TRBD2 agrees at 11 bases. CDR3 length equals 18 residues. The J segment lost 0 bases and the V segment lost 10 bases, leaving 13 bases of the junction unmatched. In germline, CDR1 is MRHNA, CDR2 SNTAGT. The CDR3 sequence is CATLPGLAVGANTGELFF. Written as DNA, the CDR3 is TGTGCCACTCTCCCGGGACTAGCGGTGGGCGCGAACACCGGGGAGCTGTTTTTT.

A remark on this clone: The junction differs from germline at one of its ends, possibly a read error. The gene calls are TRBV6-5 and TRBJ1-4, with 10 bases fitting TRBD1. Germline CDR1 reads MNHEY; CDR2 reads SVGAGI. The CDR3 sequence is 14 residues long. The CDR3 nucleotides read TGTGCCAGCAGTTCGGGGACAGGGGAGGAAAAACTGCTTTTT. It codes for CASSSGTGEEKLLF.

The chain combines TRBV7-2 with TRBJ2-1, with D possibly matching TRBD1 (5 bases). Trimming left V 1 base short and J 5 bases short, with 12 bases between. Germline CDR1 and CDR2: SGHTA and FQGNSA. This CDR3 has 15 amino acids. The CDR3 bases are TGTGCCAGCAGCTTAGATTCGACAGTACACAATGAGCAGTTCTTC. This codes for CASSLDSTVHNEQFF.

The CDR3 loop is CASSSGFNTGELFF. The CDR3, as DNA: TGTGCCAGCAGTTCGGGATTTAACACCGGGGAGCTGTTTTTT. This sequence joins TRBV28 and TRBJ2-2, with a weak D call TRBD2 (5 bases). Germline loops: CDR1 MDHEN, CDR2 SYDVKM. V shed 4 bases and J shed 2 bases, with 8 bases lying between them. CDR3 length: 14 amino acids.

CDR3 bases: TGTGCCAGCAGCTTAAGTCAAGCGGGAGTAGGTCGAAATACGCAGTATTTT. Protein: CASSLSQAGVGRNTQYF. V usage is TRBV7-2 and J usage is TRBJ2-3; 8 nucleotides match TRBD2. The ends lost 2 bases at V and 7 bases at J; junction bases unmatched: 14. The CDR3 totals 17 residues. Per germline, CDR1 SGHTA and CDR2 FQGNSA.

V and J are TRBV5-1 and TRBJ2-1; D may be TRBD2 (6 bases). Trimming stripped 0 bases from V and 8 bases from J, with 9 bases between. The CDR3 spans 13 residues. Germline values: CDR1 SGHRS, CDR2 YFSETQ. CDR3 protein: CASSLGGGDEQFF. The CDR3 DNA reads as TGCGCCAGCAGCTTGGGTGGCGGGGATGAGCAGTTCTTC.

The chain carries TRBV4-1 and TRBJ1-2, with D possibly matching TRBD1 (6 bases). This CDR3 region has 13 residues. V lost 0 bases to trimming and J lost 8 bases, with 10 bases between them. CDR1 MGHRA and CDR2 YSYEKL come from the germline V gene. CDR3 protein: CASSQDAGTGYTF. The DNA of the CDR3 is TGCGCCAGCAGCCAAGATGCCGGGACAGGCTACACCTTC.

The gene calls are TRBV28 and TRBJ2-7, with no clear D. This CDR3 is 14 amino acids long. Germline assignment: CDR1 MDHEN and CDR2 SYDVKM. V was clipped by 1 base and J by 2 bases, with 9 bases between them. DNA for the CDR3: TGTGCCAGCAGTTTATCACAGTTTCCCTACGAGCAGTACTTC. Translating it yields CASSLSQFPYEQYF.